This TCR beta chain stems from a study of CD8 T cells in ankylosing spondylitis. Overall study results and limits: Ankylosing spondylitis blood seemed to carry a telltale TCR beta motif made of eight highly homologous variants.

5'-RACE, quantitative and with molecular barcodes, yielded the TCR beta libraries. TCRdb re-analysed the 5' RACE reads in MiXCR, keeping a single row per CDR3 protein. This sample has about 800,000 distinct CDR3 sequences; approximately 12% occur once, and the top ten carry approximately 0.46%. The CDR3 totals 15 residues. V was pared by 1 base and J by 0 bases, with 12 bases between. The germline V gene has CDR1 DFQATT and CDR2 SNEGSKA (reference sequence). The table lists this clonotype with a few counts. Its antigen remains unknown. The sequence was obtained from a male donor with ankylosing spondylitis. Source material: blood, either unsorted or a sorted T cell fraction (not recorded which). V usage is TRBV20-1 and J usage is TRBJ1-1; D gene ambiguous. The CDR3 is CSARGEGRLNTEAFF. In nucleotides, the CDR3 is TGCAGTGCTAGAGGGGAGGGTAGGCTGAACACTGAAGCTTTCTTT.